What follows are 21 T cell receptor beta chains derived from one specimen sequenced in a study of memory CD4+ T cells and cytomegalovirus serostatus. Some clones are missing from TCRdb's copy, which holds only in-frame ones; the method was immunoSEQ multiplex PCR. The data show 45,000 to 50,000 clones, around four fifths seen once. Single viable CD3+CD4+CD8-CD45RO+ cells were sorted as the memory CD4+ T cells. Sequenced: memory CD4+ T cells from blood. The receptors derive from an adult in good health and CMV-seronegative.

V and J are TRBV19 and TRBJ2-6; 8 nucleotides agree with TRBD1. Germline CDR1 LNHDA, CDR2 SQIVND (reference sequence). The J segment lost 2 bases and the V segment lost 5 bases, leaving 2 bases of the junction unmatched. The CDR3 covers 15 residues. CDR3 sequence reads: CASSVTGAGANVLTF. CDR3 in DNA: TGTGCCAGTAGTGTGACAGGGGCTGGGGCCAACGTCCTGACTTTC.

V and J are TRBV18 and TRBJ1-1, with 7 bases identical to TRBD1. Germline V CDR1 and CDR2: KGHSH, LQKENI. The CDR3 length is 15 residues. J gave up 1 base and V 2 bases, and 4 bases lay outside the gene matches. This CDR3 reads CASSPGDRRNTEAFF. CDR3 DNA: TGTGCCAGCTCACCAGGGGACAGACGGAACACTGAAGCTTTCTTT.

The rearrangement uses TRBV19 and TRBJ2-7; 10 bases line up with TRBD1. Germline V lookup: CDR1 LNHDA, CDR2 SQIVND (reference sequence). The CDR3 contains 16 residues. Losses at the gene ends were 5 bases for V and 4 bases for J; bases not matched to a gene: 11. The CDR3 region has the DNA TGTGCCAGTAGTCTCACAGGGGACAGGGGCTCGTACGAGCAGTACTTC. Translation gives CASSLTGDRGSYEQYF.

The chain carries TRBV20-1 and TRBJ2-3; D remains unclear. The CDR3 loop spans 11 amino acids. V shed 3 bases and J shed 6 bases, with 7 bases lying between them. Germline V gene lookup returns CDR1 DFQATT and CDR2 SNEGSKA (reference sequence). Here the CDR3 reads CSASSRDTQYF. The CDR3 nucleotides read TGCAGTGCTAGTTCACGGGATACGCAGTATTTT.

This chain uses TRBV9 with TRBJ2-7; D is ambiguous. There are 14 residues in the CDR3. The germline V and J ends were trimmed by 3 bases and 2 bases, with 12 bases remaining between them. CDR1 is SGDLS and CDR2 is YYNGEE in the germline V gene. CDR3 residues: CASSAGRNAYEQYF. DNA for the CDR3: TGTGCCAGCAGCGCCGGACGTAACGCCTACGAGCAGTACTTC.

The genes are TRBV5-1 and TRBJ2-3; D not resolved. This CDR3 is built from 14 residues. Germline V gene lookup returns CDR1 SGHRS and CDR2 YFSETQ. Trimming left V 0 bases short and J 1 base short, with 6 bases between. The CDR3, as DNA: TGCGCCAGCAGCTTGGAACCTCGCACAGATACGCAGTATTTT. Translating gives CASSLEPRTDTQYF.

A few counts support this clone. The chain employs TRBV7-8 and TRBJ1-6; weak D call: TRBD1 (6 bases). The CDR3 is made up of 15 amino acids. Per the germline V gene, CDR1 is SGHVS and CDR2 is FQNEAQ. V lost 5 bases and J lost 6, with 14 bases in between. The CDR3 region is CASSRDRSINSPLHF. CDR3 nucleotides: TGTGCCAGCAGCCGTGACAGGAGCATTAATTCACCCCTCCACTTT.

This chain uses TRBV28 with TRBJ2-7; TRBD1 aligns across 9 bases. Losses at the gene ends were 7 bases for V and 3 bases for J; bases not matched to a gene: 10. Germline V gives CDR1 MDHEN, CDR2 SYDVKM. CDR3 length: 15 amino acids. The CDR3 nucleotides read TGTGCCAGCAACAGCCCCGGACAGGGGAGCTACGAGCAGTACTTC. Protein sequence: CASNSPGQGSYEQYF.

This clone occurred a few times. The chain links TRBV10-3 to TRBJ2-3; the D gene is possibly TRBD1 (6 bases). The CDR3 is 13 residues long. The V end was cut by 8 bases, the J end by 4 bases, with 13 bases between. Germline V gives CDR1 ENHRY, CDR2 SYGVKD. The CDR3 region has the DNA TGTGCCATCTCGCAAGAGGGGGCAGATACGCAGTATTTT. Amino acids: CAISQEGADTQYF.

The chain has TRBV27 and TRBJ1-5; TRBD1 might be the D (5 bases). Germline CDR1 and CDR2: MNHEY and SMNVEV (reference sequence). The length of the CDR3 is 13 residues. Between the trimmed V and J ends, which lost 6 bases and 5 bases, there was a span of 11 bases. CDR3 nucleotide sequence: TGTGCCAGCAGGCAGGGACTGTATCAGCCCCAGCATTTT. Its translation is CASRQGLYQPQHF.

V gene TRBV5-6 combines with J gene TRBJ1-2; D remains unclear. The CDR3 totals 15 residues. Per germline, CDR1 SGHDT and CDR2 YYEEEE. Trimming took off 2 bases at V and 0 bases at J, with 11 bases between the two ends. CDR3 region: CASSFGEESNYGYTF. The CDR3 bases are TGTGCCAGCAGCTTTGGGGAAGAGTCTAACTATGGCTACACCTTC.

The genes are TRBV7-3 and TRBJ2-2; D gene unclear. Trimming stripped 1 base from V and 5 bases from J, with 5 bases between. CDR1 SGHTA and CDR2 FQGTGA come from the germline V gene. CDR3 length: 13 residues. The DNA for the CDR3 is TGTGCCAGCAGCTTAAGTCAGACCGGGGAGCTGTTTTTT. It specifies CASSLSQTGELFF.

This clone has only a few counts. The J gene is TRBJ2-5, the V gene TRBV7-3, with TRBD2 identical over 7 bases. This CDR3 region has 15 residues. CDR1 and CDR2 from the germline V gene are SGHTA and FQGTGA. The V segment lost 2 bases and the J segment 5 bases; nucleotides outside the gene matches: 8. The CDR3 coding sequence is TGTGCCAGCAGCTTATCGGCTAGCGGAGGGGAGACCCAGTACTTC. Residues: CASSLSASGGETQYF.

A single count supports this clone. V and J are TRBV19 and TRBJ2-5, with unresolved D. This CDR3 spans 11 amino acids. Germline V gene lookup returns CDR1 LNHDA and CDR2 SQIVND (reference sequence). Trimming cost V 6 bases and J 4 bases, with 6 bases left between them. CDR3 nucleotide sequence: TGTGCCAGTAGATCAGGAGAGACCCAGTACTTC. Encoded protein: CASRSGETQYF.

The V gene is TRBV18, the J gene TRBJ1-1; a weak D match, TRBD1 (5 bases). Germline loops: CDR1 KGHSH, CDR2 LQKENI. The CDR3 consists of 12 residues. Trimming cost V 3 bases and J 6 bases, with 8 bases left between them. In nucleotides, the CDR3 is TGTGCCAGCTCACCCGACAGCTCTGAAGCTTTCTTT. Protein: CASSPDSSEAFF.

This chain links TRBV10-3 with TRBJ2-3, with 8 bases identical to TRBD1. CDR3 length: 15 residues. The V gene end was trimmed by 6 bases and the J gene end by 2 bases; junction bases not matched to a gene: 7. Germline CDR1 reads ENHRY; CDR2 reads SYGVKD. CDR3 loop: CAIRGQGEPTDTQYF. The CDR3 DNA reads TGTGCCATCAGAGGACAGGGAGAGCCCACAGATACGCAGTATTTT.

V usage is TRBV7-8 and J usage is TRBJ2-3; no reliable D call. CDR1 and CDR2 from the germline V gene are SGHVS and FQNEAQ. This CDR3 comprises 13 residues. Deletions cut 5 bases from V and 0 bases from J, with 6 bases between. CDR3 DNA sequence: TGTGCCAGCAGCGGGGTCAGCACAGATACGCAGTATTTT. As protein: CASSGVSTDTQYF. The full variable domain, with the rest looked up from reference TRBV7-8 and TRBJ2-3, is GAGVSQSPRYKVAKRGQDVALRCDPISGHVSLFWYQQALGQGPEFLTYFQNEAQLDKSGLPSDRFFAERPEGSVSTLKIQRTQQEDSAVYLCASSGVSTDTQYFGPGTRLTVL.

The CDR3, as DNA: TGCGCCAGCAGCATGGACCTAAACTTCTATGGCTACACCTTC. Its translation: CASSMDLNFYGYTF. This sequence joins TRBV5-1 and TRBJ1-2; D call uncertain. Trimming removed 4 bases at V and 4 bases at J, with 14 bases between. The CDR3 contains 14 residues. Germline V gene lookup returns CDR1 SGHRS and CDR2 YFSETQ.

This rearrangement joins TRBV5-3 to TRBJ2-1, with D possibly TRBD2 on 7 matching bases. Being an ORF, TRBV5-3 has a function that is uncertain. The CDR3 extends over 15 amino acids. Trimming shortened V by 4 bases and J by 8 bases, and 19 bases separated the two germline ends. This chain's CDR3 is CARSVTGLVWHEQFF. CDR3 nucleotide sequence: TGTGCCAGAAGCGTGACAGGACTAGTCTGGCATGAGCAGTTCTTC.

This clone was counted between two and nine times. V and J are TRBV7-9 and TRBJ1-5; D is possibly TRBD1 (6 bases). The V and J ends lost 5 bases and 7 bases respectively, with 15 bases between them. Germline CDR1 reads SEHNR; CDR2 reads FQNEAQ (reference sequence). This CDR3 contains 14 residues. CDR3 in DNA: TGTGCCAGCAGCGTTGACAGGAGGGAACAGCCCCAGCATTTT. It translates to CASSVDRREQPQHF. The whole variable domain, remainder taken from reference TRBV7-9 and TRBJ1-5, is DTGVSQNPRHKITKRGQNVTFRCDPISEHNRLYWYRQTLGQGPEFLTYFQNEAQLEKSRLLSDRFSAERPKGSFSTLEIQRTEQGDSAMYLCASSVDRREQPQHFGDGTRLSIL.

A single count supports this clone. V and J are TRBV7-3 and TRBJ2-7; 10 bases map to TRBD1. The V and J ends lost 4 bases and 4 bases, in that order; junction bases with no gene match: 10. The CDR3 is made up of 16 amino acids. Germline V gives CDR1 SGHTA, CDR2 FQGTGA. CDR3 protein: CASSYLGPGQGYEQYF. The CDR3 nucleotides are TGTGCCAGCAGCTACCTAGGACCGGGACAGGGGTACGAGCAGTACTTC.